These 22 T cell receptor beta chains originate from one sample sequenced in a study of CD4 and CD8 cells across lung adenocarcinoma regions. TCRdb passed the PCR reads through MiXCR, listing each CDR3 protein once. The sample carries approximately 2,200 distinct CDR3 sequences, around 53% recorded once. Sequencing was performed on CD4+ T cells from the center of a lung tumor. The receptors here all came from a female donor with lung adenocarcinoma. The CD4 and CD8 labels of this study may be unreliable.

V and J are TRBV6-5 and TRBJ2-3, with D tentatively TRBD1 (5 bases). From germline, CDR1 is MNHEY and CDR2 SVGAGI. Trimming shortened V by 2 bases and J by 4 bases, and 7 bases separated the two germline ends. This CDR3 contains 13 residues. CDR3 sequence (DNA): TGTGCCAGCAGTTACAGGGGCTCAGATACGCAGTATTTT. Translating gives CASSYRGSDTQYF.

A word on this clonotype: Sequence at one end of the junction differs from germline and may be a read error. V usage is TRBV6-1 and J usage is TRBJ2-3; 8 positions agree with TRBD1. The germline V gene has CDR1 MNHNS and CDR2 SASEGT. This CDR3 spans 17 amino acids. In DNA form, the CDR3 reads TGTGCCAGCAGTGAGGGTGGTGGGACAGGTAGCCAAGATACCCAGTATTTT. Residues: CASSEGGGTGSQDTQYF.

In its sample, this clonotype ranks as large. The rearrangement joins TRBV25-1 to TRBJ2-5, with 7 bases identical to TRBD2. The CDR3 runs to 15 residues. Germline V lookup: CDR1 MGHDK, CDR2 SYGVNS. V lost 2 bases and J lost 3; bases outside the gene matches: 6. The DNA of the CDR3 is TGTGCCAGCAGTGAAACGGGAGGAACCGAAGAGACCCAGTACTTC. It translates to CASSETGGTEETQYF. The complete variable domain, with remaining parts taken from reference TRBV25-1 and TRBJ2-5, reads EADIYQTPRYLVIGTGKKITLECSQTMGHDKMYWYQQDPGMELHLIHYSYGVNSTEKGDLSSESTVSRIRTEHFPLTLESARPSHTSQYLCASSETGGTEETQYFGPGTRLLVL.

The V gene is TRBV30, the J gene TRBJ2-1; D ambiguous. Deletions cut 2 bases from V and 2 bases from J, with 16 bases between. The germline gives CDR1 GTSNPN, CDR2 SVGIG (reference sequence). This CDR3 has 16 amino acids. The CDR3 spells CAWSPGANWAYNEQFF. The CDR3 DNA reads TGTGCCTGGAGTCCGGGCGCCAATTGGGCCTACAATGAGCAGTTCTTC.

The rearrangement joins TRBV6-1 to TRBJ2-3; TRBD2 matches 9 bases. Germline loops: CDR1 MNHNS, CDR2 SASEGT. The CDR3 length is 16 residues. The ends lost 3 bases at V and 3 bases at J; junction bases unmatched: 7. The CDR3 DNA sequence: TGTGCCAGCAGTGAGGAGTGGGCGGGAGGGACAGATACGCAGTATTTT. Its protein is CASSEEWAGGTDTQYF.

The chain uses TRBV6-5 and TRBJ2-1; D gene unclear. Germline V CDR1 and CDR2: MNHEY, SVGAGI. V was cut by 0 bases and J by 6 bases, with 18 bases left in between. The CDR3 consists of 17 residues. The CDR3 DNA reads TGTGCCAGCAGTTACTCGAAGTTTGCTATAGGGTTCAATGAGCAGTTCTTC. Translated, it gives CASSYSKFAIGFNEQFF.

Only a few counts were recorded for this clonotype. J is TRBJ1-1 and V is TRBV15; D not certain. The CDR3 covers 15 residues. Looked up from germline, CDR1 is LNHNV and CDR2 is YYDKDF (reference sequence). Between the trimmed V and J ends, which lost 0 bases and 5 bases, there was a span of 13 bases. Written as DNA, the CDR3 is TGTGCCACCAGCAGAGATCCGAGGAGAGAAACTGAAGCTTTCTTT. It is translated as CATSRDPRRETEAFF.

This chain uses TRBV9 with TRBJ2-1; D gene unclear. The length of the CDR3 is 13 residues. V was pared by 4 bases and J by 9 bases, with 14 bases between. CDR1 is SGDLS, CDR2 YYNGEE, per germline. The DNA for the CDR3 is TGTGCCAGCAGCCGAGACCCGGGCAGTGAGCAGTTCTTC. It yields the protein CASSRDPGSEQFF.

For this clonotype: This is likely a read error, given that the CDR3 carries no conserved phenylalanine or tryptophan at its end. No DNA is shown, since the ends of the CDR3 on it are uncertain; the CDR3 is the one TCRdb lists. The CDR3 protein is CASSRFSALEIPPLPPG. The chain uses TRBV6-7 and TRBJ2-5; TRBD1, as called in the table, went unchecked against the DNA. TRBV6-7 is reported as an ORF; its role is uncertain. Including both end residues, the CDR3 is 17 amino acids long.

The chain has TRBV27 and TRBJ2-6; D possibly matches TRBD1 or TRBD2 (6 bases each). This CDR3 comprises 16 residues. The germline V gene has CDR1 MNHEY and CDR2 SMNVEV (reference sequence). Trimming left V 5 bases short and J 0 bases short, with 11 bases between. For the CDR3, the DNA is TGTGCCAGCAGTCCGGAGGGGGGCTCTGGGGCCAACGTCCTGACTTTC. It specifies CASSPEGGSGANVLTF.

The chain employs TRBV7-2 and TRBJ2-2; 8 nucleotides line up with TRBD1. This CDR3 is built from 15 residues. The germline CDR1 and CDR2 sequences are SGHTA and FQGNSA. V lost 0 bases, J lost 8 bases, and 5 bases stayed unmatched. DNA for the CDR3: TGTGCCAGCAGCTTAGCGGGGACAGGTAGAGGGGAGCTGTTTTTT. Its protein is CASSLAGTGRGELFF.

This chain joins TRBV6-5 and TRBJ1-5, with 9 bases that match TRBD1. V lost 4 bases to trimming and J lost 6 bases; unmatched junction nucleotides: 7. The length of the CDR3 is 15 residues. CDR1 MNHEY and CDR2 SVGAGI come from the germline V gene. The CDR3 nucleotides are TGTGCCAGCAGTTTTGGACAGGGGTTTCGTCAGCCCCAGCATTTT. It translates to CASSFGQGFRQPQHF.

The gene calls are TRBV6-1 and TRBJ2-4; D is possibly TRBD1 or TRBD2 (7 bases each). This CDR3 region has 16 residues. Per the germline V gene, CDR1 is MNHNS and CDR2 is SASEGT. Trimming took 8 bases from V and 12 from J, leaving 29 bases between them. For the CDR3, the DNA is TGTGCCAGCCGCGAGGAGGGGGCGGGAGCCAAAAATACTCAGTACTTC. The encoded protein is CASREEGAGAKNTQYF.

Of note for this clonotype: No conserved phenylalanine or tryptophan is present at the end of the CDR3, so a read error is the likely explanation. The limits of the CDR3 on the DNA are not certain, so only TCRdb's listed CDR3 is given. The chain has TRBV25-1 and TRBJ2-5; TRBD2, the D gene given by the table, was not confirmed from the DNA. The CDR3 is 15 amino acids long, termini counted. The germline V gene has CDR1 MGHDK and CDR2 SYGVNS. The CDR3 sequence: CASSESTRGQETQFL.

The chain combines TRBV10-3 with TRBJ2-5, with 9 bases that match TRBD1. The J call may be incorrect, as the DNA end agrees better with TRBJ2-7. This CDR3 comprises 17 residues. Germline-derived CDR1 and CDR2 are ENHRY and SYGVKD. This CDR3 reads CAISESNRGQGTYEQYF. The CDR3, as DNA: TGTGCCATCAGTGAGTCGAATAGGGGACAGGGTACCTACGAGCAGTACTTC.

This chain links TRBV27 with TRBJ2-1; D gene unclear. V was trimmed by 5 bases and J by 4 bases, leaving 9 bases between them. The length of the CDR3 is 13 residues. In germline, CDR1 is MNHEY, CDR2 SMNVEV (reference sequence). CDR3 loop: CASSPTNYNEQFF. The CDR3 DNA reads as TGTGCCAGCAGTCCCACTAATTACAATGAGCAGTTCTTC.

The chain is built from TRBV27 and TRBJ2-1; 7 bases align to TRBD2. The DNA end favors TRBJ2-7, so the J call may be wrong. CDR3 length: 13 amino acids. The germline V gene encodes CDR1 MNHEY and CDR2 SMNVEV (reference sequence). CDR3 coding DNA: TGTGCCAGCACTCAGCGGGGAGGCTACGAGCAGTACTTC. Protein product: CASTQRGGYEQYF.

CDR3 in amino acids: CASSLLGLAGTNNEQFF. In DNA, the CDR3 is TGCGCCAGCAGCTTACTAGGACTAGCGGGAACAAACAATGAGCAGTTCTTC. The gene calls are TRBV5-1 and TRBJ2-1; 12 bases fit TRBD2. Germline CDR1 SGHRS, CDR2 YFSETQ. The V and J ends lost 2 bases and 5 bases, in that order; junction bases with no gene match: 8. The CDR3 runs to 17 residues.

The genes are TRBV6-5 and TRBJ1-6; D might be TRBD1 (6 bases). Trimming removed 0 bases from V and 5 bases from J, with 11 bases in between. Germline V gives CDR1 MNHEY, CDR2 SVGAGI. The CDR3 contains 16 residues. CDR3 DNA sequence: TGTGCCAGCAGTTACTCCGCAGGGGTCCATAATTCACCCCTCCACTTT. Translation gives CASSYSAGVHNSPLHF.

This chain connects TRBV5-1 to TRBJ2-5; 8 bases are a match to TRBD2. This CDR3 is 14 amino acids long. Germline V gene data show CDR1 as SGHRS and CDR2 as YFSETQ. The ends lost 4 bases at V and 5 bases at J; junction bases unmatched: 7. The CDR3 DNA reads as TGCGCCAGCAGCGCCAGGCGGGGGGACGAGACCCAGTACTTC. It is translated as CASSARRGDETQYF.

The rearrangement joins TRBV14 to TRBJ2-1; D call uncertain. CDR1 and CDR2 from the germline V gene are SGHDN and FVKESK. The CDR3 runs 15 residues. Between the trimmed V and J ends, which lost 8 bases and 13 bases, there was a span of 27 bases. CDR3 sequence reads: CASDGSAAKQETQFF. The CDR3 DNA reads TGTGCCAGCGATGGGTCGGCAGCAAAACAAGAGACCCAGTTCTTC.

This clonotype is medium-sized (0.01 to 0.1%). The chain employs TRBV12-3 or TRBV12-4 and TRBJ2-1; TRBD1 matches 10 bases. Matching the DNA end better, TRBJ2-7 makes the J call doubtful. This CDR3 spans 15 amino acids. CDR3 nucleotide sequence: TGTGCCAGCAGTTTAGCCGGGACAGGGGAGTGGGAGCAGTACTTC. This encodes CASSLAGTGEWEQYF.